These 24 T cell receptor beta chains originate from one sample sequenced in a study of CD8 T cells in ankylosing spondylitis (dated by TCRdb to between 2016 and 2019). Overall results and qualifications from the work: Blood from ankylosing spondylitis patients appeared to be characterized by a TCR beta motif made up of under 10 highly homologous amino acid variants.

The antigens for these receptors are not known. Receptor amplification or capture employed 5' RACE. Instrument on record: Illumina HiSeq 2500. TCRdb reanalyzed the raw reads on its own, using fastp at Q25 for trimming and MiXCR for clone calling, and kept in-frame beta chains. One record per CDR3 amino acid sequence lists the most common genes and DNA. Within this sample are roughly 470,000 distinct CDR3 sequences, with 25% to 30% of them counted one time only. The ten largest clones add up to roughly 0.8% of the sample. The sample consisted of blood, either unsorted or a sorted T cell fraction (not recorded which). These receptors all stem from a male donor with ankylosing spondylitis.

This clonotype appeared many times. V is TRBV29-1 and J is TRBJ1-1; 8 bases are shared with TRBD1. J lost 3 bases, V lost 7 bases, and 4 bases had no gene match. Germline V gene lookup returns CDR1 SQVTM and CDR2 ANQGSEA. This CDR3 has 12 amino acids. The CDR3 nucleotides are TGCAGCGCCCCGGACAGGGACACTGAAGCTTTCTTT. Translated, it gives CSAPDRDTEAFF.

This clonotype showed up just a few times. This rearrangement joins TRBV12-3 or TRBV12-4 to TRBJ2-2; 13 positions agree with TRBD2. This CDR3 is 15 amino acids long. V dropped 6 bases and J dropped 4; count of bases not matched to a gene: 2. This chain's CDR3 is CASSRTSGSTGELFF. The CDR3 DNA follows: TGTGCCAGCAGCCGGACTAGCGGGAGCACCGGGGAGCTGTTTTTT.

This rearrangement joins TRBV2 to TRBJ2-1, with TRBD2 matching 10 bases. The V segment lost 2 bases and the J segment 6 bases; nucleotides outside the gene matches: 4. The germline gives CDR1 SNHLY, CDR2 FYNNEI. This CDR3 is 15 amino acids long. The CDR3 coding sequence is TGTGCCAGCAGTGAATCGGGACTAGCGCTCAATGAGCAGTTCTTC. Its protein product is CASSESGLALNEQFF.

This sequence joins TRBV2 and TRBJ2-4; D unclear. The length of the CDR3 is 15 residues. CDR1 SNHLY and CDR2 FYNNEI come from the germline V gene. Deletions cut 3 bases from V and 0 bases from J, with 9 bases between. The CDR3 region is CASSDTGRAKNIQYF. CDR3 nucleotides: TGTGCCAGCAGTGATACTGGGCGAGCCAAAAACATTCAGTACTTC.

This chain connects TRBV4-1 to TRBJ1-4; no firm D call. Between the trimmed V and J ends, which lost 0 bases and 13 bases, there was a span of 18 bases. CDR1 MGHRA and CDR2 YSYEKL come from the germline V gene. This CDR3 spans 15 amino acids. DNA for the CDR3: TGCGCCAGCAGCCAAGATCTTAGGGAGATCCACGGACTGTTTTTT. Protein: CASSQDLREIHGLFF.

The rearrangement uses TRBV7-8 and TRBJ1-4; D is uncertain. From germline, CDR1 is SGHVS and CDR2 FQNEAQ. The CDR3 sequence is 15 residues long. The germline V and J ends were trimmed by 5 bases and 4 bases, with 14 bases remaining between them. CDR3 amino acids: CASSRQGPLNEKLFF. The CDR3 DNA reads TGTGCCAGCAGCCGCCAAGGGCCCCTTAATGAAAAACTGTTTTTT.

This clonotype was observed a few times. This rearrangement joins TRBV5-1 to TRBJ2-5, with TRBD2 matching 15 bases. CDR1 is SGHRS and CDR2 is YFSETQ in the germline V gene. V lost 3 bases, J lost 5 bases, and 8 bases stayed unmatched. The length of the CDR3 is 17 residues. The DNA of the CDR3 is TGCGCCAGCAGCTCGGTACCGGGACTAGCGGGAGGCGAGACCCAGTACTTC. Translation gives CASSSVPGLAGGETQYF.

This chain joins TRBV11-2 and TRBJ2-4; 7 bases align to TRBD2. Per the germline V gene, CDR1 is SGHAT and CDR2 is FQNNGV. Germline trimming cut 7 bases from V and 0 bases from J; bases unmatched to any gene: 12. CDR3 size: 17 residues. The CDR3 protein is CASNHYSGPLAKNIQYF. DNA for the CDR3: TGTGCCAGCAACCACTATAGCGGGCCTCTAGCCAAAAACATTCAGTACTTC.

The rearrangement joins TRBV9 to TRBJ2-5, with unresolved D. Germline values: CDR1 SGDLS, CDR2 YYNGEE. The CDR3 contains 14 residues. Trimming pared 0 bases from V and 1 base from J, leaving 7 bases between. CDR3 nucleotides: TGTGCCAGCAGCGTAGCCAGCCGCCAAGAGACCCAGTACTTC. It codes for CASSVASRQETQYF. Looking up the rest from reference TRBV9 and TRBJ2-5 gives the full variable domain: DSGVTQTPKHLITATGQRVTLRCSPRSGDLSVYWYQQSLDQGLQFLIQYYNGEERAKGNILERFSAQQFPDLHSELNLSSLELGDSALYFCASSVASRQETQYFGPGTRLLVL.

The J gene is TRBJ2-3, the V gene TRBV11-2; 9 bases match TRBD2. Germline V lookup: CDR1 SGHAT, CDR2 FQNNGV. The CDR3 loop spans 17 amino acids. J gave up 2 bases and V 6 bases, and 12 bases lay outside the gene matches. CDR3 loop: CASSLFVSSGTTDTQYF. CDR3 nucleotide sequence: TGTGCCAGCAGTTTATTTGTATCTAGCGGGACCACAGATACGCAGTATTTT.

This clonotype was observed a few times. The chain uses TRBV12-3 or TRBV12-4 and TRBJ1-2, with no clear D. CDR3 size: 13 residues. V was cut by 10 bases and J by 3 bases, with 15 bases left in between. DNA of the CDR3: TGTGCCACCACGCCGGGGATCGACTATGGCTACACCTTC. It encodes CATTPGIDYGYTF.

This clonotype has only a few counts. The chain carries TRBV5-4 and TRBJ2-1; 7 bases are shared with TRBD1. The CDR3 is made up of 16 amino acids. Germline CDR1 is SGHNT and CDR2 is YYREEE (reference sequence). The V segment lost 0 bases and the J segment 2 bases; nucleotides outside the gene matches: 5. CDR3 region: CASSLGGTVTYNEQFF. The CDR3 DNA follows: TGTGCCAGCAGCTTGGGTGGGACAGTGACCTACAATGAGCAGTTCTTC.

This clonotype was picked up one time. The rearrangement links TRBV3-1 to TRBJ1-3; D is undetermined. Germline CDR1 reads LGHDT; CDR2 reads YNNKEL (reference sequence). The CDR3 is 12 amino acids. V lost 2 bases and J 4 bases, leaving 3 bases between the germline ends. In DNA, the CDR3 is TGTGCCAGCAGCCAACGGGGAAACACCATATATTTT. Its translation: CASSQRGNTIYF.

This clonotype turned up a few times. This chain uses TRBV6-2 or TRBV6-3 with TRBJ2-7; 7 nucleotides align to TRBD1. Germline-derived CDR1 and CDR2 are MNHEY and SVGEGT. J was trimmed by 5 bases and V by 0 bases; bases with no gene match: 7. The CDR3 runs 15 residues. The CDR3: CASSYSFGQGDEQYF. The CDR3 region has the DNA TGTGCCAGCAGTTACTCGTTCGGGCAGGGGGACGAGCAGTACTTC.

In this sample, this clonotype turned up a few times. The chain combines TRBV5-1 with TRBJ1-6, with TRBD1 identical over 7 bases. From germline, CDR1 is SGHRS and CDR2 YFSETQ. CDR3 length: 14 residues. V lost 4 bases, J lost 10 bases, and 8 bases stayed unmatched. The CDR3 DNA reads as TGCGCCAGCAGCCCGGGGACAGTAAAATCACCCCTCCACTTT. This codes for CASSPGTVKSPLHF.

The chain joins TRBV20-1 to TRBJ2-1, with a tentative D call TRBD2 (6 bases). Germline-derived CDR1 and CDR2 are DFQATT and SNEGSKA (reference sequence). V shed 3 bases and J shed 7 bases, with 16 bases lying between them. This CDR3 contains 14 residues. CDR3 in amino acids: CSASPGPGSNEQFF. The CDR3 DNA sequence: TGCAGTGCTAGTCCGGGACCCGGGAGTAATGAGCAGTTCTTC.

This clonotype was counted only a few times. The V and J genes are TRBV2 and TRBJ1-2; 8 positions match TRBD1. V trimming: 9 bases; J trimming: 5 bases; junction bases outside the gene matches: 11. The CDR3 runs to 14 residues. Germline V gene data show CDR1 as SNHLY and CDR2 as FYNNEI. The CDR3 DNA is TGTGCCAGTAATGGACAGGGATCTCTATATGGCTACACCTTC. This translates into CASNGQGSLYGYTF.

In this sample, this clonotype turned up a few times. The genes are TRBV7-8 and TRBJ2-1; 15 bases match TRBD2. Germline CDR1 is SGHVS and CDR2 is FQNEAQ. This CDR3 region has 15 residues. The V segment lost 7 bases and the J segment 7 bases; nucleotides outside the gene matches: 5. CDR3: CASIPGTSGRNEQFF. Here the CDR3 DNA reads TGTGCCAGCATCCCCGGGACTAGCGGGAGGAATGAGCAGTTCTTC. Together with reference TRBV7-8 and TRBJ2-1, the CDR3 gives the full variable domain: GAGVSQSPRYKVAKRGQDVALRCDPISGHVSLFWYQQALGQGPEFLTYFQNEAQLDKSGLPSDRFFAERPEGSVSTLKIQRTQQEDSAVYLCASIPGTSGRNEQFFGPGTRLTVL.

The chain combines TRBV27 with TRBJ2-6, with no clear D. CDR3 length equals 16 residues. V shed 5 bases and J shed 3 bases, with 14 bases lying between them. The V gene's germline CDR1 is MNHEY and CDR2 SMNVEV (reference sequence). CDR3 sequence (DNA): TGTGCCAGCAGTCTGGGATACCGCTATGGGGCCAACGTCCTGACTTTC. It specifies CASSLGYRYGANVLTF.

The chain is built from TRBV3-1 and TRBJ2-3; D unclear. V shed 2 bases and J shed 6 bases, with 3 bases lying between them. Looked up from germline, CDR1 is LGHDT and CDR2 is YNNKEL (reference sequence). CDR3 length equals 11 residues. CDR3: CASSQFDTQYF. The CDR3 DNA is TGTGCCAGCAGCCAATTCGATACGCAGTATTTT.

The V gene is TRBV20-1, the J gene TRBJ1-5; D gene uncertain. Germline V lookup: CDR1 DFQATT, CDR2 SNEGSKA (reference sequence). Between the trimmed V and J ends, which lost 6 bases and 1 base, there was a span of 13 bases. The CDR3 covers 14 residues. CDR3 coding DNA: TGCAGTGCCTCCCGGGGTTCGAGCAATCAGCCCCAGCATTTT. Its protein product is CSASRGSSNQPQHF.

The V and J genes are TRBV18 and TRBJ2-7, with TRBD1 matching 7 bases. Trimming cost V 6 bases and J 2 bases; bases outside gene matches: 7. Germline CDR1 and CDR2: KGHSH and LQKENI. The CDR3 has 14 amino acids. In nucleotides, the CDR3 is TGTGCCAGCTCCACGGCCCAGGGGGCCTACGAGCAGTACTTC. Encoded protein: CASSTAQGAYEQYF.

V gene TRBV5-1 combines with J gene TRBJ1-4; D gene ambiguous. The CDR3 loop spans 15 amino acids. Trimming removed 7 bases from V and 2 bases from J, with 15 bases in between. Looked up from germline, CDR1 is SGHRS and CDR2 is YFSETQ. The CDR3 spells CASGVAPMTNEKLFF. The CDR3 coding sequence is TGCGCCAGCGGGGTAGCTCCGATGACTAATGAAAAACTGTTTTTT.

J is TRBJ2-2 and V is TRBV12-3 or TRBV12-4, with 7 bases matching TRBD1. The V and J ends lost 4 bases and 6 bases, in that order; junction bases with no gene match: 5. The CDR3 is 14 amino acids. CDR3 amino acids: CASSSLQGPGELFF. The CDR3 DNA is TGTGCCAGCAGTTCCCTACAGGGGCCCGGGGAGCTGTTTTTT.